This record looks at one T cell receptor (beta chain) sequence and its context. Its antigen is not identified. The V and J ends lost 1 base and 4 bases respectively, with 12 bases between them. This CDR3 contains 15 residues. The V gene's germline CDR1 is SGDLS and CDR2 YYNGEE. This specimen comes from a study of graft-versus-host responses after intestinal transplantation. Across the study: After anti-thymocyte globulin induction, recipients took tacrolimus and steroids for around 3 years. Overall study findings and caveats: Within allografts, high graft-versus-host to host-versus-graft clonal ratios were seen among patients with graft-donor T cell macrochimerism. Early declines in HvG clones that occurred post-transplant were associated with peak circulating GvH clone levels.

Only in-frame clones appear in the TCRdb table, and some are missing; sequencing was by immunoSEQ multiplex PCR. The sample lists tens of thousands of clones, 80% to 95% occurring once. This receptor was obtained from a human donor who received an intestinal transplant. This chain connects TRBV9 to TRBJ2-1, with D perhaps TRBD2 (6 bases). The sequencing here drew on unstimulated CD8+ T cells sorted from spleen or lymph node cells, taken before intestinal transplant. The CDR3 protein is CASSVRGLLYNEQFF. The CDR3 DNA sequence: TGTGCCAGCAGCGTAAGGGGACTCCTTTACAATGAGCAGTTCTTC.